The sequence of this TCR beta chain was determined in a study of Graves' ophthalmopathy and Graves' hyperthyroidism. The wider study: Specimen type is peripheral blood, obtained at initial diagnosis before any treatment.

CAS ≥3, NOSPECS ≥4, moderate-to-severe activity and duration under 3 months marked donors with ophthalmopathy. Broader study findings: Blood contained most expanded thyroid clonotypes exceeding 0.001 frequency. Ophthalmopathy and stable hyperthyroidism were discriminated by a 13-signature model, with roughly 88% sensitivity and nearly 84% specificity.

Germline CDR1 reads SGHRS; CDR2 reads YFSETQ. The CDR3 sequence is 15 residues long. V lost 0 bases and J 4 bases, leaving 13 bases between the germline ends. For this clonotype: As yet, its antigen is unknown.

From RNA, the CDR3 regions of TCR beta chains were amplified and sequenced. HTBI primers served in a first-round RT-PCR, which a second-round multiplex PCR followed. TCRdb reanalysed the multiplex PCR reads using MiXCR and keeps one entry per CDR3 protein. This table holds over 650,000 distinct CDR3 sequences, just over 40% found once. V usage is TRBV5-1 and J usage is TRBJ2-5; D possibly corresponds to TRBD1 (6 bases). This sequence originates from an adult man with Graves' ophthalmopathy. The specimen was peripheral blood. Here the CDR3 reads CASSLEAGDGETQYF. DNA for the CDR3: TGCGCCAGCAGCTTGGAGGCAGGGGATGGAGAGACCCAGTACTTC.